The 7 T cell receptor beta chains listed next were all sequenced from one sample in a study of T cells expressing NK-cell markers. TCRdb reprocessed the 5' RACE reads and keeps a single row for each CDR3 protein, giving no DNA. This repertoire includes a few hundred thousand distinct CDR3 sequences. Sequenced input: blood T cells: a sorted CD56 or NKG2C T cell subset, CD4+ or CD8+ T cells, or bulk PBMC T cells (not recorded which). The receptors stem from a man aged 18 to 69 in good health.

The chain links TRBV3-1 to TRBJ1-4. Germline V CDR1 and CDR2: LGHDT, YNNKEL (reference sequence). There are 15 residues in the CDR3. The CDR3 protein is CASSQRGSFEEKLFF.

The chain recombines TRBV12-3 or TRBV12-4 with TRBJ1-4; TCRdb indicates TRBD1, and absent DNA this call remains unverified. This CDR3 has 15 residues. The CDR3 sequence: CASSSSRGRVEKLFF.

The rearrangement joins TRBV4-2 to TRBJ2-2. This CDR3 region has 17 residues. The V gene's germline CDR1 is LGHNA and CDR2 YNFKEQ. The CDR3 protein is CASSQMGYSENTGELFF.

The chain's CDR3 is CASSPNEVPTDTQYF. V gene TRBV7-9 combines with J gene TRBJ2-3. In germline, CDR1 is SEHNR, CDR2 FQNEAQ (reference sequence). This CDR3 comprises 15 residues.

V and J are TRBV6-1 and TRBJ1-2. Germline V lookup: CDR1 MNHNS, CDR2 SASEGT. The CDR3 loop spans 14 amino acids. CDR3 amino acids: CASSDAWGNNGYTF.

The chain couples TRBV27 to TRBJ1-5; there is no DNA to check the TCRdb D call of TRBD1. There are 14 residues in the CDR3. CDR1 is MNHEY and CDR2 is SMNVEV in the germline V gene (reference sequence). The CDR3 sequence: CASRQVGGWQPQHF.

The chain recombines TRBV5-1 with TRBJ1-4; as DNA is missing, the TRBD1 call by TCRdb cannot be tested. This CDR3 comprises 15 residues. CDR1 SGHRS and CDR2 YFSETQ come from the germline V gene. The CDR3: CATRPGQSYNEKLFF.